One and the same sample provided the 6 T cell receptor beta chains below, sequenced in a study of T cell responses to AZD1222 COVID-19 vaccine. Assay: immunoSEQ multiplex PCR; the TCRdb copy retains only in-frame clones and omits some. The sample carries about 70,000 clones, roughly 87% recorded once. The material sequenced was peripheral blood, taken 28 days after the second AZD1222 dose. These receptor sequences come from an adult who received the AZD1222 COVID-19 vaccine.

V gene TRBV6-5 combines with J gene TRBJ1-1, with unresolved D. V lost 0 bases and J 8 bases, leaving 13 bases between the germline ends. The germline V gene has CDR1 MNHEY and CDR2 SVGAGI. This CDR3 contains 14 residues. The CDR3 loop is CASSYSRVAIEAFF. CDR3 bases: TGTGCCAGCAGTTACTCGAGGGTGGCCATAGAAGCTTTCTTT.

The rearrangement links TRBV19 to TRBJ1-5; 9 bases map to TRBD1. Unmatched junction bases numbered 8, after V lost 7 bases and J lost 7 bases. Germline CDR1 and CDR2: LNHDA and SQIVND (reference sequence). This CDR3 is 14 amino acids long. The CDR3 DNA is TGTGCCAGTAACCAAGGACAGGGGAGGCAGCCCCAGCATTTT. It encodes CASNQGQGRQPQHF.

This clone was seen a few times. The CDR3 nucleotides read TGTGCCAGCAGTTTATTTGCAGGGGTGAACACTGAAGCTTTCTTT. Amino acid sequence: CASSLFAGVNTEAFF. This chain connects TRBV27 to TRBJ1-1; weak D call: TRBD1 (6 bases). The V end lost 1 base, the J end lost 0 bases, and 9 bases lay between the germline ends. The CDR3 contains 15 residues. Looked up from germline, CDR1 is MNHEY and CDR2 is SMNVEV (reference sequence).

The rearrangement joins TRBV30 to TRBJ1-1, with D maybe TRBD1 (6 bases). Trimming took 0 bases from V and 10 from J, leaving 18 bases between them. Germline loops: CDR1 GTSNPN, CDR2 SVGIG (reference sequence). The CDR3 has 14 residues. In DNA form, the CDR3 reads TGTGCCTGGAGTGTGGTAGGGGGGCTAGGTGGAGCTTTCTTT. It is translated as CAWSVVGGLGGAFF.

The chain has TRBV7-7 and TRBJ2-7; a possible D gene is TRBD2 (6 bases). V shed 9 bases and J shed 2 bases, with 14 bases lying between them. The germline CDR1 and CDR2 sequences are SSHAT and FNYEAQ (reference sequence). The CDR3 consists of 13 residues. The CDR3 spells CARRREMTYEQYF. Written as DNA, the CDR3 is TGTGCCAGACGACGGGAGATGACCTACGAGCAGTACTTC.

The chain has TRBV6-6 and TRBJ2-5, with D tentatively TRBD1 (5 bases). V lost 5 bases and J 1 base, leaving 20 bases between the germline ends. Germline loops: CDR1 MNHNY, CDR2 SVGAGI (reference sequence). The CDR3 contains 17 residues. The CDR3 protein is CASSPNDQRQIQETQYF. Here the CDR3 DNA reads TGTGCCAGCAGTCCTAACGACCAAAGACAGATCCAAGAGACCCAGTACTTC.